The source of this TCR beta chain is a study of Graves' ophthalmopathy and Graves' hyperthyroidism. Study-wide findings and caveats: In separating ophthalmopathy from stable hyperthyroidism, a 13-signature model achieved less than 90% sensitivity and around 80% specificity.

This clonotype was picked up many times. Its antigen is unknown. V was shortened by 6 bases and J by 7 bases, with 21 bases between the two germline ends. Germline-derived CDR1 and CDR2 are WSHSY and SAAADI. The CDR3 is made up of 15 amino acids. From RNA, the CDR3 regions of TCR beta chains were amplified and sequenced. HTBI primers primed a first-round RT-PCR, and a second-round multiplex PCR followed. TCRdb reprocessed the multiplex PCR reads with MiXCR, giving one entry per CDR3 protein. Of 300,000 to 500,000 distinct CDR3 sequences in the sample, roughly 15% were seen once. Stable hyperthyroidism was defined by absence of ophthalmopathy within 18 months of follow-up. Uncontrolled infections, other autoimmune diseases, pregnancy or lactation barred patients from enrollment.

V is TRBV10-2 and J is TRBJ1-2; a weak D match, TRBD1 (6 bases). This TCR derives from a woman aged 18-29 years with stable Graves' hyperthyroidism. Sample: peripheral blood. In DNA form, the CDR3 reads TGCGCCAGCAGAGGCTATGACAGGCCGCCCCTTGGCTACACCTTC. This sequence encodes CASRGYDRPPLGYTF.